Listed below are T cell receptor beta chains from one sample, sequenced in a study of blood T cell repertoires in COVID-19. The repertoire was sequenced with immunoSEQ multiplex PCR; TCRdb's copy has only in-frame clones and lacks some. The sample has fewer than 180,000 clones, 80% to 90% seen once; the top ten hold less than 3.5%. The sequencing sample was made of peripheral blood. The source is a man between 70 and 80 years old with acute or convalescent COVID-19. The conserved cysteine and the conserved F or W are not part of the CDR3 here.

j_gene,v_gene,CDR3aa
TRBJ2-7,TRBV28,ASSPRVAGEDEQY
TRBJ1-4,TRBV3-1/TRBV3-2,ASSQEGSPNEKLF
TRBJ2-1,TRBV7-2,ASSFSGRGYNEQF
TRBJ1-6,TRBV19,ASSKYGRGDHSPLH
TRBJ2-1,TRBV28,ASSSSGLAGKFLF
TRBJ1-1,TRBV19,ASSIELTRRNTEAF
TRBJ1-2,TRBV5-6,ASSLDRGTYGYT
TRBJ2-4,TRBV28,ASTDRVGNIQY
TRBJ2-7,TRBV27,ASSSEDRATYEQY
TRBJ2-3,TRBV6-5,ASSYSGADTQY
TRBJ2-3,TRBV12-3/TRBV12-4,ASSFRDSDTQY
TRBJ2-7,TRBV12-3/TRBV12-4,ASSFTGGVEQY
TRBJ1-2,TRBV5-6,ASSWGGRGYT
TRBJ2-3,TRBV18,ASSPRGVAGVTDTQY
TRBJ1-2,TRBV7-2,ASSSGTGGGGYT
TRBJ1-6,TRBV19,ASSIEAFNSPLH
TRBJ2-7,TRBV7-2,ASSLRRTSGFYEQY
TRBJ2-2,TRBV3-1/TRBV3-2,ASSQGTSGRRTGELF
TRBJ1-2,TRBV4-2,ASSSTGTGSVGYT
TRBJ1-4,TRBV7-2,ASSPRQGARNEKLF
TRBJ2-1,TRBV24-1,ATSDHSGNSYNEQF
TRBJ2-7,TRBV4-1,ASSQGLEVLEQY
TRBJ2-3,TRBV28,ASSLSSSGLLGDTQY
TRBJ2-7,TRBV18,ASSGTSIYEQY
TRBJ2-5,TRBV2,ASSEDRAGPRDETQY